The rows below give T cell receptor beta chains drawn from one sample of a study of Ad26.COV2.S vaccination and SARS-CoV-2 variants. This table comes from immunoSEQ multiplex PCR, and its TCRdb copy is limited to in-frame clones, with some not included. Among hundreds of thousands of clones listed, around 90% were seen once. Specimen: peripheral blood, collected in a trial of Ad26.COV2.S vaccine versus placebo. The origin of the receptors is a person between 18 and 59 years old who received the Ad26.COV2.S COVID-19 vaccine or a placebo. The CDR3 runs from the conserved cysteine through the conserved F or W. The D gene is left open where the match is weak. A row's size may be missing; if present it is once, few, many or a size class.

J | size | V | D | CDR3 | DNA
TRBJ2-5 | NA | TRBV18 | NA | CASSPGAAEETQYF | TGTGCCAGCTCACCGGGGGCGGCAGAAGAGACCCAGTACTTC
TRBJ1-3 | NA | TRBV3-1/TRBV3-2 | NA | CASSQGGNTIYF | TGTGCCAGCAGCCAGGGGGGAAACACCATATATTTT
TRBJ2-6 | NA | TRBV5-4 | NA | CASSLARSGANVLTF | TGTGCCAGCAGCTTGGCCCGTTCCGGGGCCAACGTCCTGACTTTC
TRBJ2-7 | NA | TRBV7-8 | TRBD1 | CASSLVGQGFNEQYF | TGTGCCAGCAGCTTAGTGGGACAGGGGTTCAACGAGCAGTACTTC
TRBJ2-5 | NA | TRBV5-6 | NA | CASSLRWRYQETQYF | TGTGCCAGCAGCTTACGATGGCGGTACCAAGAGACCCAGTACTTC
TRBJ2-1 | NA | TRBV11-2 | NA | CASSPDRYNEQFF | TGTGCCAGCAGCCCAGACCGCTACAATGAGCAGTTCTTC
TRBJ2-3 | NA | TRBV18 | TRBD1 | CASTPTGQGAADTQYF | TGTGCCAGCACTCCGACAGGACAGGGGGCGGCAGATACGCAGTATTTT
TRBJ2-3 | NA | TRBV5-1 | TRBD1 | CASSPGEGATDTQYF | TGCGCCAGCAGCCCCGGAGAGGGGGCGACAGATACGCAGTATTTT
TRBJ2-1 | once | TRBV15 | NA | CATSKAADGSDEQFF | TGTGCCACCAGCAAGGCGGCGGACGGGAGCGATGAGCAGTTCTTC
TRBJ2-1 | NA | TRBV7-2 | TRBD1 | CASSLVGQGSGEQFF | TGTGCCAGCAGCTTAGTTGGACAGGGCTCCGGTGAGCAGTTCTTC
TRBJ2-7 | NA | TRBV11-2 | TRBD1 | CASSLVGGTGGPKWQYF | TGTGCCAGCAGCTTGGTGGGAGGCACAGGGGGTCCCAAATGGCAGTACTTC
TRBJ1-2 | NA | TRBV19 | TRBD1 | CASSTNPRNRGDYGYTF | TGTGCCAGTAGTACCAACCCCCGGAACAGGGGGGACTATGGCTACACCTTC
TRBJ2-3 | NA | TRBV5-1 | NA | CASFQPNTDTQYF | TGCGCCAGCTTCCAACCAAACACAGATACGCAGTATTTT
TRBJ1-2 | NA | TRBV5-1 | TRBD1 | CASSLGRTGASNYGYTF | TGCGCCAGCAGCTTGGGGCGGACAGGGGCTTCGAACTATGGCTACACCTTC
TRBJ2-7 | NA | TRBV19 | NA | CASSIAAGGYEQYF | TGTGCCAGTAGTATAGCGGCAGGAGGGTACGAGCAGTACTTC
TRBJ1-3 | NA | TRBV5-4 | NA | CASSLALGGNTIYF | TGTGCCAGCAGCTTGGCTCTTGGGGGAAACACCATATATTTT
TRBJ1-3 | NA | TRBV6-5 | NA | CASYNSGNTIYF | TGTGCCAGCTACAATTCAGGAAACACCATATATTTT
TRBJ1-2 | NA | TRBV6-5 | NA | CASSPSSVYGYTF | TGTGCCAGCAGTCCCTCATCGGTCTATGGCTACACCTTC
TRBJ2-5 | NA | TRBV6-5 | TRBD2 | CASSSGGETQYF | TGTGCCAGCAGTTCGGGAGGGGAGACCCAGTACTTC
TRBJ2-7 | NA | TRBV18 | NA | CASSPRGLGGGRAEQYF | TGTGCCAGCTCACCACGAGGTCTGGGGGGGGGCAGAGCCGAGCAGTACTTC
TRBJ2-7 | NA | TRBV4-2 | NA | CASSQEAGTHYEQYF | TGTGCCAGCAGCCAAGAGGCCGGGACACACTACGAGCAGTACTTC
TRBJ2-7 | NA | TRBV10-3 | NA | CAISGGYEQYF | TGTGCCATCAGTGGAGGGTACGAGCAGTACTTC
TRBJ2-2 | NA | TRBV5-1 | NA | CASSRGPSSGELFF | TGCGCCAGCAGCCGCGGACCTTCGAGCGGGGAGCTGTTTTTT
TRBJ2-7 | NA | TRBV28 | TRBD1 | CASSLLGTGEQYF | TGTGCCAGCAGTTTATTGGGGACAGGGGAGCAGTACTTC
TRBJ1-2 | NA | TRBV6-5 | NA | CASSSGPQGNYGYTF | TGTGCCAGCAGTTCCGGGCCCCAAGGCAACTATGGCTACACCTTC